This T cell receptor (beta chain) is from a study of T cell changes during pregnancy in multiple sclerosis. This CDR3 spans 14 amino acids. Germline V gives CDR1 MNHEY, CDR2 SVGAGI. The V and J ends lost 5 bases and 4 bases, in that order; junction bases with no gene match: 4. The assay was immunoSEQ multiplex PCR, and TCRdb's table has in-frame clones only and misses some. The sample lists fewer than 45,000 clones, around 90% seen once, with roughly 0.67% in the top ten. This material consisted of CD4+ T cells from peripheral blood mononuclear cells, taken in the first trimester of pregnancy. This chain links TRBV6-5 with TRBJ1-5; 8 positions match TRBD1. This receptor was taken from a female donor with multiple sclerosis, enrolled in a pregnancy study. The CDR3 DNA reads as TGTGCCAGCAGTCCAGGGGGCAGTAATCAGCCCCAGCATTTT. Protein product: CASSPGGSNQPQHF.